What follows is one T cell receptor beta chain and its context. This clone was detected only once. The specificity of this receptor is unknown. Base qualities are missing; no much larger clone stands one base away. In the prospective study, participants were roughly 18 to 90 years old, resided in about 25 geographic areas of the United States, and were enrolled through a virtual design. In the prospective study, participants were assigned to cohorts based on the clinical history participants reported in a screening survey and a study questionnaire. In the prospective study, whole blood, serum and a nasopharyngeal or oropharyngeal swab were collected from each participant by mobile phlebotomists. Prospective study participants could optionally give additional blood draws and questionnaires over an approximately two-month period. Before DNA extraction, blood samples from the prospective study were shipped at room temperature or frozen.

This sample was taken from a study of blood T cell repertoires in COVID-19 (dated by TCRdb to about 2020). Regarding the study in general: Samples from collaborators originated in the United States, Italy and Spain and spanned both the acute and convalescent phases of COVID-19. The prospective study material was composed of cDNA or gDNA derived from T cells, B-cell-depleted T cells, or PBMCs. Deeply sampled blood TCRbeta repertoires from subjects exposed to, actively infected with, or recovered from COVID-19 were included in the dataset. Samples were obtained from the ongoing ImmuneRACE study (first 160 participants) and from about 1,300 subjects provided by 6 global collaborators. Nearly every sample came with metadata listing a de-identified subject ID, COVID-19 status, age in years and sex. The repertoires were made available in a free public database intended to serve as a resource for research on the immune response to SARS-CoV-2. Where available, HLA class I and class II types were obtained from metadata supplied by the sample provider rather than from assay-based typing. General findings and caveats noted by the study authors: The quantity of clinical and demographic metadata differed by source and by participant and was supplied without curation.

The CDR3, cysteine through phenylalanine, is 12 amino acids long. The entry retains the CDR3 DNA only, 36 bases that are in frame from base 1. Trimming removed 2 bases from V and 9 bases from J, leaving 11 bases between the germline ends. As encoded in the germline V gene (reference sequence), CDR1 is SGHNT while CDR2 is YYREEE. TCRbeta CDR3 regions were amplified from genomic DNA by means of the immunoSEQ Assay, a bias-controlled multiplex PCR. On the authors' methods: The number of nucleated cells in each sample was estimated from the amplification of reference gene primers within the assay. Sequence reads were collapsed and filtered to measure the absolute abundance of every unique TCRbeta CDR3 rearrangement. For each sample, productive Simpson clonality was calculated by taking the square root of Simpson's diversity index across productive rearrangements. As stored in TCRdb, this immuneACCESS dataset retains in-frame rearrangements with V and J assigned. A fraction of the clones does not appear; measured against another copy, unresolved V genes explain less than half of the discrepancy, and the remainder lacks a known reason. D and trimming were read from the DNA, whereas the V and J calls and clone size are those reported in that table. Here the sample has about 440,000 clones; around nine tenths occur a single time. Almost 2% of the sample is in the top ten clones.

The sequenced sample was PBMCs or T cells enriched from blood (not recorded which). In this chain, TRBV5-4 is recombined with TRBJ1-2; no D gene is confidently identified. This clonotype was obtained from a woman between 18 and 29 years old with acute COVID-19. The CDR3 loop reads CASSLSIGSYTF. The bases read TGTGCCAGCAGCTTAAGCATCGGGAGCTACACCTTC.